The 6 T cell receptor beta chains presented below share a single source sample, sequenced in a study of T-cell reconstitution after alpha-beta-depleted transplantation in children. Preparing the TCRbeta library involved the use of unique molecular identifiers. MiXCR was run by TCRdb on the PCR reads, yielding one entry per CDR3 protein. The sample contains more than 300,000 distinct CDR3 sequences, 15% to 20% of which appear only once. Source: PBMCs, mostly from graft donor cells, taken 360 days after TCRalphabeta/CD19-depleted stem cell transplant. These TCRs come from a male patient aged 2-10 years who had a stem cell transplant for acute lymphoblastic leukemia, so the T cells may come from the graft donor.

This clonotype was detected only a few times. The rearrangement uses TRBV4-3 and TRBJ2-7, with TRBD2 matching 7 bases. The CDR3 runs 15 residues. Germline V gene sequence: CDR1 LGHNA, CDR2 YSLEER. The V gene end was trimmed by 3 bases and the J gene end by 0 bases; junction bases not matched to a gene: 5. Written as DNA, the CDR3 is TGCGCCAGCAGCCAGCATGGCGGGAGCTCCTACGAGCAGTACTTC. Encoded protein: CASSQHGGSSYEQYF.

The chain carries TRBV11-2 and TRBJ2-5; weak D call: TRBD1 (6 bases). The CDR3 spans 15 residues. Germline V gene sequence: CDR1 SGHAT, CDR2 FQNNGV. V lost 4 bases to trimming and J lost 5 bases, with 17 bases between them. CDR3 region: CASSYDRFDFETQYF. DNA for the CDR3: TGTGCCAGCAGCTATGACAGGTTCGATTTCGAGACCCAGTACTTC.

This clonotype was counted many times. CDR3 coding DNA: TGCAGCGTTGTAGGTGGACTAGCGGGAGAGGTCGAGACCCAGTACTTC. Its protein product is CSVVGGLAGEVETQYF. The gene calls are TRBV29-1 and TRBJ2-5, with TRBD2 identical over 13 bases. Germline V gene sequence: CDR1 SQVTM, CDR2 ANQGSEA. This CDR3 comprises 16 residues. The V segment lost 4 bases and the J segment 5 bases; nucleotides outside the gene matches: 10.

This clonotype was seen many times. The chain uses TRBV28 and TRBJ2-6; 7 bases line up with TRBD1. The germline V gene encodes CDR1 MDHEN and CDR2 SYDVKM. The CDR3 consists of 19 residues. V trimming: 4 bases; J trimming: 0 bases; junction bases outside the gene matches: 12. The CDR3 here is CASSSVRDSFGSGANVLTF. The CDR3 DNA reads TGTGCCAGCAGTTCCGTCCGGGACAGCTTTGGCTCTGGGGCCAACGTCCTGACTTTC.

The sample holds one count of this clonotype. The rearrangement uses TRBV10-3 and TRBJ2-5, with D possibly matching TRBD1 (6 bases). Germline CDR1 is ENHRY and CDR2 is SYGVKD. The CDR3 loop spans 14 amino acids. The V end was cut by 3 bases, the J end by 5 bases, with 13 bases between. The CDR3 protein is CAISDWDRGETQYF. The CDR3 DNA reads TGTGCCATCAGTGATTGGGATAGGGGGGAGACCCAGTACTTC.

The chain uses TRBV20-1 and TRBJ2-4, with a weak D call TRBD2 (5 bases). Trimming left V 4 bases short and J 0 bases short, with 10 bases between. The V gene's germline CDR1 is DFQATT and CDR2 SNEGSKA (reference sequence). The CDR3 length is 14 residues. The CDR3 is CSAKGSLAKNIQYF. The DNA of the CDR3 is TGCAGTGCTAAAGGGAGCCTAGCCAAAAACATTCAGTACTTC.